The text below deals with one T cell receptor (beta chain). Its antigen remains unknown. The data derive from a study of T cell responses to AZD1222 COVID-19 vaccine. J was trimmed by 8 bases and V by 3 bases; bases with no gene match: 13. CDR3 length equals 16 residues. Germline CDR1 SGHDN, CDR2 FVKESK. Study-level points and caveats: Donors in the cohort were predominantly white British and more often female, and clonal diversity was possibly underestimated. Sampling captured repertoires only after the peak T cell response.

TCRdb keeps only in-frame clones here, not all; method: immunoSEQ multiplex PCR. The sample records about 150,000 clones, about 94% being singletons. Sequencing was performed on peripheral blood, taken on day 0 of AZD1222 vaccination. V is TRBV14 and J is TRBJ2-1; 7 nucleotides match TRBD2. This TCR was sampled from an adult in good health. CDR3 bases: TGTGCCAGCAGCCATTATACGGGACTACCTGAAGATGAGCAGTTCTTC. This encodes CASSHYTGLPEDEQFF.